What follows is one TCR beta chain and its context. This clonotype has only a few counts. Its binding antigen is unknown. No clone much larger than this one lies a single base away; base qualities are absent. These reads were obtained on an Illumina NovaSeq 6000. Using 5'RACE with constant-segment primers, TCRalpha and TCRbeta cDNA libraries were constructed, with sample barcodes and unique molecular identifiers added in the process. Trizol reagent was used to extract RNA from every sample. The libraries were amplified in two PCR steps, and the second step added a second sample barcode and Illumina TruSeq adapters. Sequencing of libraries was performed on an Illumina NovaSeq with 2 x 150 bp paired-end reads. The study's processing was this. The reads were demultiplexed and collapsed into UMI-guided consensus sequences using migec v1.2.7. Using mixcr v2.1.11, UMI consensuses were aligned to TRA and TRB V and J templates and then assembled into clonotypes. A clonotype was counted as expanded or contracted only if both edgeR and NoisET called the change significant, with noise models trained on biological replicates. For edgeR calls, the thresholds were a false discovery rate-adjusted p below 0.01 and a log2 fold-change of 1. PCA with hierarchical clustering of max-normalized trajectories of the 1000 most abundant clonotypes was used as exploratory dynamics analysis. Separately sequenced CD4+ and CD8+ repertoires were used to assign a CD4 or CD8 phenotype to each responding clone. The raw public data were reprocessed by TCRdb itself: fastp quality trimming at Q25, MiXCR clonotype calling, in-frame beta chains only. Merged by CDR3 protein, the rows form single entries marked with the most common genes and DNA. These V and J calls originate from TCRdb's pipeline instead of the authors' own analysis. Here the sample has roughly 250,000 distinct CDR3 sequences; over 15% occur a single time. The top ten clonotypes cover 20% to 25% of the sample.

The data derive from a study of T-cell memory formation after mild COVID-19 (dated by TCRdb to the early 2020s). Notes on the research overall: Most TCR sequence clusters were specific to one of the two donors. In two donors, T-cell clones that expanded and contracted after mild COVID-19 were tracked by sequencing TCRalpha and TCRbeta repertoires over time. Two young, previously healthy adult volunteers made up the cohort, one male and one female. Paper-wide results and their limitations: The second-wave clones that peaked on day 37 were not confirmed to be SARS-CoV-2 specific. Contracting CD4+ clones were found mainly in CM and EM memory subsets, while CD8+ clones were enriched in EMRA. Only a couple of mild cases were covered in the study, and larger cohorts including severe cases with pre-infection samples were considered necessary. Some responding clones were found in pre-infection memory, which suggests that pre-existing cross-reactive memory T cells took part in the SARS-CoV-2 response. Balanced CD4/CD8 phenotypes were observed for clones contracting from day 15 to 85, whereas a bias towards CD4+ was observed for a second wave of clones expanding from day 15 to 37.

Ficoll-Paque density gradient centrifugation was the method used to isolate PBMCs. V is cut by 0 bases and J by 12 bases, and the space between the germline ends is 8 bases. Including the terminal cysteine and phenylalanine, the CDR3 comprises 12 residues. CDR3 DNA only is kept here, 36 bases in frame from base 1. CDR1 KGHDR and CDR2 SFDVKD were looked up in the germline V gene. The specimen was PBMCs or a T cell subset sorted from them (not recorded which). The clonotype comes from a man aged 18 to 29 who had mild COVID-19 (a few samples of this study predate the infection). The sample titles of this study are shuffled in the database, so cell type and time point are left out; the donor was told from shared clones. The chain is made from TRBV24-1 and TRBJ2-1; perhaps TRBD2 is the D gene, with 6 bases matching. The CDR3 region has the sequence CATSDLVGGQFF. The bases read TGTGCCACCAGTGATTTGGTGGGAGGGCAGTTCTTC.